What follows are 24 T cell receptor beta chains derived from one specimen sequenced in a study of shared clonotypes between healthy human individuals. Assay used: immunoSEQ multiplex PCR; TCRdb lists only in-frame clones, some missing. The sample contains under 1 million clones, 80% to 95% of which appear only once. Positively selected for CCR7, the CD45RO-negative cells used as naive CD8 cells excluded terminally differentiated effector memory CD45RA+ cells. Sequencing was carried out using naive CD8+ T cells sorted from blood. The receptors were gathered from a man aged 25 to 45 in good health.

V is TRBV18 and J is TRBJ2-7, with a possible D match to TRBD1 (5 bases). CDR1 is KGHSH, CDR2 LQKENI, per germline. V lost 1 base to trimming and J lost 1 base, with 11 bases between them. This CDR3 region has 15 residues. This CDR3 reads CASSPQGFQSYEQYF. CDR3 bases: TGTGCCAGCTCACCACAGGGGTTCCAGTCCTACGAGCAGTACTTC.

A remark on this clone: Other DNA sequences in this sample translate to the same CDR3. The rearrangement joins TRBV7-9 to TRBJ2-1; no reliable D call. Germline CDR1 reads SEHNR; CDR2 reads FQNEAQ (reference sequence). The CDR3 runs 12 residues. V lost 3 bases to trimming and J lost 4 bases, with 4 bases between them. Here the CDR3 reads CASSFGYNEQFF. In DNA, the CDR3 is TGTGCCAGCAGCTTTGGTTACAATGAGCAGTTCTTC.

V gene TRBV28 combines with J gene TRBJ1-3; TRBD1 might be the D (5 bases). V was cut by 5 bases and J by 4 bases, with 18 bases left in between. Germline V gene data show CDR1 as MDHEN and CDR2 as SYDVKM. The CDR3 consists of 16 residues. CDR3 residues: CASSVTASSVGNTIYF. DNA of the CDR3: TGTGCCAGCAGTGTGACAGCGTCCTCGGTAGGAAACACCATATATTTT. Full variable domain (missing parts from reference TRBV28 and TRBJ1-3): DVKVTQSSRYLVKRTGEKVFLECVQDMDHENMFWYRQDPGLGLRLIYFSYDVKMKEKGDIPEGYSVSREKKERFSLILESASTNQTSMYLCASSVTASSVGNTIYFGEGSWLTVV.

This chain links TRBV27 with TRBJ2-1; 13 bases agree with TRBD2. The CDR3 consists of 16 residues. Germline loops: CDR1 MNHEY, CDR2 SMNVEV (reference sequence). After removal of 6 bases from V and 9 bases from J, the junction contained 11 bases not matched to a gene. CDR3 DNA sequence: TGTGCCAGCAGGACAACACTAGCGGGAGGGACTAGTGAGCAGTTCTTC. The encoded protein is CASRTTLAGGTSEQFF.

This rearrangement joins TRBV27 to TRBJ1-4; D is unclear. Germline CDR1 and CDR2: MNHEY and SMNVEV (reference sequence). The length of the CDR3 is 13 residues. V was trimmed by 5 bases and J by 5 bases, leaving 9 bases between them. The CDR3 region is CASSGGLNEKLFF. CDR3 in DNA: TGTGCCAGCAGTGGCGGACTAAATGAAAAACTGTTTTTT.

CDR3 loop: CASRINSANTGELFF. CDR3 bases: TGTGCCAGCAGGATCAACAGCGCGAACACCGGGGAGCTGTTTTTT. The V gene is TRBV7-9, the J gene TRBJ2-2, with D uncertain. In germline, CDR1 is SEHNR, CDR2 FQNEAQ (reference sequence). This CDR3 has 15 residues. V was cut by 6 bases and J by 0 bases, with 11 bases left in between.

The V call is TRBV6-6, the J call TRBJ1-5; unclear D gene. V gave up 6 bases and J gave up 6 bases, with 9 bases separating them. This CDR3 region has 12 residues. The germline V gene encodes CDR1 MNHNY and CDR2 SVGAGI (reference sequence). CDR3 coding DNA: TGTGCCAGCAGAAATGGGATTCAGCCCCAGCATTTT. Its protein product is CASRNGIQPQHF.

The chain links TRBV18 to TRBJ2-1; TRBD2 matches 11 bases. This CDR3 region has 17 residues. J was trimmed by 8 bases and V by 4 bases; bases with no gene match: 13. The germline CDR1 and CDR2 sequences are KGHSH and LQKENI. CDR3 sequence: CASSRTNQGLADDEQFF. The CDR3, as DNA: TGTGCCAGCTCACGAACCAACCAGGGACTAGCGGACGATGAGCAGTTCTTC.

In this sample, this clone turned up once. This sequence joins TRBV5-4 and TRBJ2-2; 8 bases line up with TRBD1. CDR1 and CDR2 (germline): SGHNT, YYREEE (reference sequence). This CDR3 has 15 residues. After removal of 2 bases from V and 6 bases from J, the junction contained 6 bases not matched to a gene. For the CDR3, the DNA is TGTGCCAGCAGCTTTTACGGACAGGGCCCCGGGGAGCTGTTTTTT. Its translation is CASSFYGQGPGELFF. The full variable domain, rest sourced from reference TRBV5-4 and TRBJ2-2, is ETGVTQSPTHLIKTRGQQVTLRCSSQSGHNTVSWYQQALGQGPQFIFQYYREEENGRGNFPPRFSGLQFPNYSSELNVNALELDDSALYLCASSFYGQGPGELFFGEGSRLTVL.

V is TRBV11-2 and J is TRBJ2-5; 7 bases are a match to TRBD1. The J segment lost 4 bases and the V segment lost 5 bases, leaving 13 bases of the junction unmatched. CDR3 length equals 16 residues. Germline assignment: CDR1 SGHAT and CDR2 FQNNGV. The chain's CDR3 is CASSPLQGEWGETQYF. CDR3 bases: TGTGCCAGCAGCCCTCTCCAGGGGGAATGGGGAGAGACCCAGTACTTC.

The chain combines TRBV4-3 with TRBJ2-7; tentative D call: TRBD1 (6 bases). CDR1 and CDR2 (germline): LGHNA, YSLEER. This CDR3 comprises 14 residues. Trimming took off 5 bases at V and 3 bases at J, with 14 bases between the two ends. Here the CDR3 reads CASSGDTSYYEQYF. The CDR3 DNA reads TGCGCCAGCAGCGGGGACACAAGTTACTACGAGCAGTACTTC.

A single count supports this clone. The chain joins TRBV6-6 to TRBJ2-1; 7 bases match TRBD1. The germline gives CDR1 MNHNY, CDR2 SVGAGI (reference sequence). This CDR3 contains 15 residues. V shed 6 bases, J shed 2 bases, and the junction held 7 bases outside the gene matches. The CDR3 nucleotides are TGTGCCAGCAGCCAAGACGGACAGGCCTACAATGAGCAGTTCTTC. It specifies CASSQDGQAYNEQFF.

The chain carries TRBV14 and TRBJ2-2; 7 bases fit TRBD2. V shed 5 bases and J 7 bases; nucleotides not matched to a gene: 16. Germline V gene data show CDR1 as SGHDN and CDR2 as FVKESK. The CDR3 totals 17 residues. The CDR3 DNA sequence: TGTGCCAGCAGCGAACGCCTTGGCGGGAGTTATATCGGGGAGCTGTTTTTT. Translating it yields CASSERLGGSYIGELFF.

The chain links TRBV27 to TRBJ2-1, with unresolved D. Germline CDR1 MNHEY, CDR2 SMNVEV (reference sequence). The CDR3 sequence is 14 residues long. Between the trimmed V and J ends, which lost 3 bases and 10 bases, there was a span of 16 bases. For the CDR3, the DNA is TGTGCCAGCAGTTTGGGTCGAGAAGGAGCAGAGCAGTTCTTC. Protein: CASSLGREGAEQFF.

The V and J genes are TRBV2 and TRBJ2-7, with a tentative D call TRBD2 (6 bases). Germline V lookup: CDR1 SNHLY, CDR2 FYNNEI. CDR3 size: 15 residues. Trimming cost V 0 bases and J 2 bases, with 11 bases left between them. CDR3 amino acids: CASSEALAITYEQYF. The CDR3 bases are TGTGCCAGCAGTGAAGCCCTAGCGATTACCTACGAGCAGTACTTC.

V is TRBV6-1 and J is TRBJ1-3; perhaps TRBD1 as D (5 bases). Germline V gene data show CDR1 as MNHNS and CDR2 as SASEGT. This CDR3 is 17 amino acids long. Trimming took off 1 base at V and 4 bases at J, with 17 bases between the two ends. CDR3 region: CASSEGGVDLPGNTIYF. CDR3 nucleotide sequence: TGTGCCAGCAGTGAAGGGGGGGTCGACCTCCCGGGAAACACCATATATTTT.

The J gene is TRBJ2-7, the V gene TRBV6-5; TRBD1 aligns across 7 bases. The CDR3 contains 15 residues. Germline V gene lookup returns CDR1 MNHEY and CDR2 SVGAGI. The junction had 8 bases not matched to a gene; V was cut back by 5 bases and J by 1 base. CDR3 loop: CASSILGTDSYEQYF. The CDR3 DNA reads as TGTGCCAGCAGTATTCTAGGGACAGATTCCTACGAGCAGTACTTC.

The chain couples TRBV6-1 to TRBJ2-3, with a possible D match to TRBD1 (5 bases). The germline CDR1 and CDR2 sequences are MNHNS and SASEGT. The CDR3 contains 16 residues. The V end lost 4 bases, the J end lost 0 bases, and 14 bases lay between the germline ends. CDR3 nucleotide sequence: TGTGCCAGCAGTGTACTTGAGACAGCTAGCACAGATACGCAGTATTTT. This sequence encodes CASSVLETASTDTQYF.

The chain couples TRBV14 to TRBJ1-1; unclear D gene. This CDR3 region has 15 residues. CDR1 is SGHDN, CDR2 FVKESK, per germline. Trimming shortened V by 6 bases and J by 0 bases, and 14 bases separated the two germline ends. The CDR3 region is CASRKDSGMNTEAFF. The CDR3 nucleotides are TGTGCCAGCAGGAAAGATTCGGGGATGAACACTGAAGCTTTCTTT.

The chain combines TRBV9 with TRBJ2-3; D perhaps matches TRBD1 (6 bases). The V gene lost 4 bases and the J gene lost 0 bases, with 18 bases spanning the gap. CDR1 and CDR2 from the germline V gene are SGDLS and YYNGEE. CDR3 length: 17 amino acids. The CDR3 reads CASSTPLTGGSTDTQYF. CDR3 nucleotide sequence: TGTGCCAGCAGCACGCCTCTGACAGGCGGAAGCACAGATACGCAGTATTTT.

V usage is TRBV6-5 and J usage is TRBJ2-2, with D unresolved. The V end was cut by 10 bases, the J end by 0 bases, with 9 bases between. CDR1 MNHEY and CDR2 SVGAGI come from the germline V gene. This CDR3 spans 13 amino acids. In DNA form, the CDR3 reads TGTGCCACCGGACGAACGAACACCGGGGAGCTGTTTTTT. It translates to CATGRTNTGELFF.

This clone was recorded once. The chain's CDR3 is CASSLAGAGALEQFF. The CDR3 DNA is TGTGCCAGCAGCTTAGCTGGAGCGGGAGCATTGGAGCAGTTCTTC. J is TRBJ2-1 and V is TRBV7-9, with 8 bases that match TRBD2. With 0 bases clipped from V and 10 bases from J, the junction kept 8 bases outside the gene matches. The CDR3 runs 15 residues. The V gene's germline CDR1 is SEHNR and CDR2 FQNEAQ (reference sequence).

As concerns this clone: One end of the junction fails to match germline, which may point to a read error. The chain uses TRBV4-2 and TRBJ1-2; 8 bases line up with TRBD1. The CDR3 extends over 13 amino acids. CDR1 and CDR2 (germline): LGHNA, YNFKEQ. The CDR3 is CASSPQGAGGGNF. CDR3 sequence (DNA): TGTGCCAGCAGCCCCCAGGGGGCGGGTGGAGGGAACTTC.

This chain links TRBV18 with TRBJ2-6; D gene ambiguous. The CDR3 length is 14 residues. The germline CDR1 and CDR2 sequences are KGHSH and LQKENI. V was pared by 8 bases and J by 0 bases, with 8 bases between. The CDR3 DNA sequence: TGTGCCAGCCAACCCACCTCTGGGGCCAACGTCCTGACTTTC. Amino acid sequence: CASQPTSGANVLTF.